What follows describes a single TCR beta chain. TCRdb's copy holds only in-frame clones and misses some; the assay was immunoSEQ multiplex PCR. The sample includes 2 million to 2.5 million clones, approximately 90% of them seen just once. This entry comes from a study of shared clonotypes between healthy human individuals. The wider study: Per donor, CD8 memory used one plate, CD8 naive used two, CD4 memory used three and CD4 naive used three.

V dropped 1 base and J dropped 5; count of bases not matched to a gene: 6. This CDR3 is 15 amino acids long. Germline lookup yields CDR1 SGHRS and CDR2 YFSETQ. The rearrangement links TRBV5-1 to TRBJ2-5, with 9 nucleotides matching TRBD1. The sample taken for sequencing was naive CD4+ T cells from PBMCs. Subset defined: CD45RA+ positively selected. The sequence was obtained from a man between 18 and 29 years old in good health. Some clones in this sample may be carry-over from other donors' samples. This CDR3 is CASSLRQGVWETQYF. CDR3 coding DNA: TGCGCCAGCAGCTTGAGACAGGGGGTGTGGGAGACCCAGTACTTC. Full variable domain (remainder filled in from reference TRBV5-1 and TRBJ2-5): KAGVTQTPRYLIKTRGQQVTLSCSPISGHRSVSWYQQTPGQGLQFLFEYFSETQRNKGNFPGRFSGRQFSNSRSEMNVSTLELGDSALYLCASSLRQGVWETQYFGPGTRLLVL.